This T cell receptor (beta chain) was recorded in a study of blood T cell repertoires in COVID-19. Study-level background: Sites across the United States, Italy and Spain contributed samples from acute and convalescent COVID-19. T cells, B-cell-depleted T cells, or PBMCs provided the cDNA or gDNA that served as material.

Sequenced by immunoSEQ multiplex PCR; TCRdb stores in-frame clones only, minus some. The sample carries approximately 200,000 clones, roughly 83% recorded once. The CDR3 has 15 residues. CDR1 and CDR2 from the germline V gene are SEHNR and FQNEAQ (reference sequence). The trim removed 5 bases at V and 5 bases at J, leaving 7 bases unmatched. Individuals drawn from approximately 26 US areas were roughly 18 to 95 years old. This clonotype originated in a woman in her 40s with acute COVID-19. Sequenced sample: PBMCs or T cells enriched from blood (not recorded which). V gene TRBV7-9 combines with J gene TRBJ2-5, with 11 bases matching TRBD2. DNA of the CDR3: TGTGCCAGCAGCAGGGCGGGACTAGCGGCGGAGACCCAGTACTTC. It encodes CASSRAGLAAETQYF.